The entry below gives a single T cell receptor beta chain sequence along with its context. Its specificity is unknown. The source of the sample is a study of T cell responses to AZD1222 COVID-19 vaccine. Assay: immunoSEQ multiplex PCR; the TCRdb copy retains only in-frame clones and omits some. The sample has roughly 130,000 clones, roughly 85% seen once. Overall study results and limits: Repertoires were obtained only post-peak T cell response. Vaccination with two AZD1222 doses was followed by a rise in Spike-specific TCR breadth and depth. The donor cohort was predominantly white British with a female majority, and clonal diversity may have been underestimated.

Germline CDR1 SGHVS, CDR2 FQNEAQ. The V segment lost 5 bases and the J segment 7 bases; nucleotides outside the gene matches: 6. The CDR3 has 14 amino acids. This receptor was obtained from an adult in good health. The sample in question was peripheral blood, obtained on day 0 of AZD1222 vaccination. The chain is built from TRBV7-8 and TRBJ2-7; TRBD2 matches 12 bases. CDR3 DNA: TGTGCCAGCAGCAAGACTAGCGGGAGTGGGGAGCAGTACTTC. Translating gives CASSKTSGSGEQYF. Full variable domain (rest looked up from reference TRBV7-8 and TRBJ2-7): GAGVSQSPRYKVAKRGQDVALRCDPISGHVSLFWYQQALGQGPEFLTYFQNEAQLDKSGLPSDRFFAERPEGSVSTLKIQRTQQEDSAVYLCASSKTSGSGEQYFGPGTRLTVT.